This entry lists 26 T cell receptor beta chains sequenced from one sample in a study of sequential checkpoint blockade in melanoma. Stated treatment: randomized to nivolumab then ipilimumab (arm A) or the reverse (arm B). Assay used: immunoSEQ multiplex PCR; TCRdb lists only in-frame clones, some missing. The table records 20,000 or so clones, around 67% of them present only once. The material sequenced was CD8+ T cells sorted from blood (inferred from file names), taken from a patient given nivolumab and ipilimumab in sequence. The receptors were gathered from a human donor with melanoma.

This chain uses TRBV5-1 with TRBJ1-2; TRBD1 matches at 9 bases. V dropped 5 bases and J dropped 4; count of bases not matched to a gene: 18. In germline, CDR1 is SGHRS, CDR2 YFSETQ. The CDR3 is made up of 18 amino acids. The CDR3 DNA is TGCGCCAGCAGTCCGTTAGAGGCGGGGACAGGGAAAGGCTATGGCTACACCTTC. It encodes CASSPLEAGTGKGYGYTF. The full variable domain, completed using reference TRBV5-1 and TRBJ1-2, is KAGVTQTPRYLIKTRGQQVTLSCSPISGHRSVSWYQQTPGQGLQFLFEYFSETQRNKGNFPGRFSGRQFSNSRSEMNVSTLELGDSALYLCASSPLEAGTGKGYGYTFGSGTRLTVV.

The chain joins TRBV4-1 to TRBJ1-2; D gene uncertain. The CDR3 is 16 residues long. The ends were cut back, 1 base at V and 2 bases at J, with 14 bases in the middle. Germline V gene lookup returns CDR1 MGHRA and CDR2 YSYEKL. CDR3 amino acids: CASSQVRTETNYGYTF. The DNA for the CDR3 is TGCGCCAGCAGCCAAGTACGTACAGAGACAAACTATGGCTACACCTTC.

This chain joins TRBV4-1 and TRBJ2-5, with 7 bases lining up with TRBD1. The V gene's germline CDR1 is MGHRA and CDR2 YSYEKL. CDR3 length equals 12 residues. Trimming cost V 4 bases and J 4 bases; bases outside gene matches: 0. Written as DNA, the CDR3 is TGCGCCAGCAGCCCAGGGGGAGAGACCCAGTACTTC. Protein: CASSPGGETQYF.

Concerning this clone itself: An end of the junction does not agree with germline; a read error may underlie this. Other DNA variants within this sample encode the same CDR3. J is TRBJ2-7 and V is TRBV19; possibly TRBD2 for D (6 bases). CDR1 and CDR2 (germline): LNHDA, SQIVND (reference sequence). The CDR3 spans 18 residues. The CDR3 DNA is TGTGCCAGCAGTATTCCCTCTACTAGCATCGCCCCCGACTACGAGCAGTACTTC. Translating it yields CASSIPSTSIAPDYEQYF.

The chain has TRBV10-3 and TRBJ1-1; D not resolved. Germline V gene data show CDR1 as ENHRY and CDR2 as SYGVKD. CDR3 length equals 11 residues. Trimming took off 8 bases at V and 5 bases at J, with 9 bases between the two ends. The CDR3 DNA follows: TGTGCCATCGGGAGCGGAACTGAAGCTTTCTTT. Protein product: CAIGSGTEAFF.

In DNA, the CDR3 is TGTGCCAGCAGTGAAGGGGCAGGGGGCAACTACGAGCAGTACTTC. Translating it yields CASSEGAGGNYEQYF. The gene calls are TRBV6-1 and TRBJ2-7; 8 bases are a match to TRBD1. The CDR3 consists of 15 residues. The J segment lost 3 bases and the V segment lost 1 base, leaving 5 bases of the junction unmatched. Germline CDR1 and CDR2: MNHNS and SASEGT.

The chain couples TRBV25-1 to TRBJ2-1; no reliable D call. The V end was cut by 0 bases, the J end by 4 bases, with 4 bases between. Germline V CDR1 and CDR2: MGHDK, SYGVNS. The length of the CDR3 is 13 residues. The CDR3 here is CASSEYSYNEQFF. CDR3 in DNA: TGTGCCAGCAGTGAATACAGTTACAATGAGCAGTTCTTC.

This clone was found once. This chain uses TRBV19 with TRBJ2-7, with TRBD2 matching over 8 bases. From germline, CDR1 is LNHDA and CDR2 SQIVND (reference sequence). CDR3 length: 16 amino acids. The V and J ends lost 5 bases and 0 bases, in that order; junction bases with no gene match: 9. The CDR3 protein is CASSWRLAPSSYEQYF. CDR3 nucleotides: TGTGCCAGTAGTTGGAGACTAGCGCCGAGCTCCTACGAGCAGTACTTC.

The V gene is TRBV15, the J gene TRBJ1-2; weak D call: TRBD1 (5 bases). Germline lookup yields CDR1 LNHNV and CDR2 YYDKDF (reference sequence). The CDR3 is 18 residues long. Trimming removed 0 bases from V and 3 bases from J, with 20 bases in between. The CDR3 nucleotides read TGTGCCACCAGCAGAGATCCCCGCCAAGGGAGGGACCACTATGGCTACACCTTC. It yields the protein CATSRDPRQGRDHYGYTF.

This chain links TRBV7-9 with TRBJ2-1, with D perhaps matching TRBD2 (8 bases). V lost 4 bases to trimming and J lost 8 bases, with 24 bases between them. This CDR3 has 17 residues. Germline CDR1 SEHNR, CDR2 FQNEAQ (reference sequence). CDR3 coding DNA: TGTGCCAGCAGCTCTCATAGGGGGCTAGCGGGTCATTATGAGCAGTTCTTC. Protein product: CASSSHRGLAGHYEQFF.

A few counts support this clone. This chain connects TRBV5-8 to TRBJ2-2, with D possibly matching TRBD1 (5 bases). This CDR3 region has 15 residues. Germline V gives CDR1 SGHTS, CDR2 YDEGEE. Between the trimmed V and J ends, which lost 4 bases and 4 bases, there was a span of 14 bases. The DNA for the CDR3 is TGTGCCAGCAGCCCAGAGCAGGGCCCCACCGGGGAGCTGTTTTTT. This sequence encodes CASSPEQGPTGELFF. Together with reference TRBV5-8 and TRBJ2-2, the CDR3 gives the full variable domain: EAGVTQSPTHLIKTRGQQATLRCSPISGHTSVYWYQQALGLGLQFLLWYDEGEERNRGNFPPRFSGRQFPNYSSELNVNALELEDSALYLCASSPEQGPTGELFFGEGSRLTVL.

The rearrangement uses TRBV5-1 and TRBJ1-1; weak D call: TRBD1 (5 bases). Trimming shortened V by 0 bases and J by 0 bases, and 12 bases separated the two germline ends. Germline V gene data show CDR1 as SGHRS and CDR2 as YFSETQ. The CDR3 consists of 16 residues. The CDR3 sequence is CASSLDSDSLNTEAFF. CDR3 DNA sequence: TGCGCCAGCAGCTTGGATTCCGACAGCTTGAACACTGAAGCTTTCTTT. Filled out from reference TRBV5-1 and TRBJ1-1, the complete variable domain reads KAGVTQTPRYLIKTRGQQVTLSCSPISGHRSVSWYQQTPGQGLQFLFEYFSETQRNKGNFPGRFSGRQFSNSRSEMNVSTLELGDSALYLCASSLDSDSLNTEAFFGQGTRLTVV.

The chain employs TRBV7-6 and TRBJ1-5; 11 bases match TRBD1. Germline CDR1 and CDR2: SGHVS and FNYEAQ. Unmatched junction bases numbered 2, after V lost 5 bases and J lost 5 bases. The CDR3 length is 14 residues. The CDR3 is CASSRTGGDQPQHF. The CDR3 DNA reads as TGTGCCAGCAGCCGGACAGGGGGCGATCAGCCCCAGCATTTT.

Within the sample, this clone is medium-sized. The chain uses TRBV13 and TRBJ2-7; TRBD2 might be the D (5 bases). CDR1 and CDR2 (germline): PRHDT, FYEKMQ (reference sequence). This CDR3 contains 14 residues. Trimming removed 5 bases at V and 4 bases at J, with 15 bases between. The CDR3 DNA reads TGTGCCAGCAGCGAGCGGAACGAACAGTACGAGCAGTACTTC. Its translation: CASSERNEQYEQYF.

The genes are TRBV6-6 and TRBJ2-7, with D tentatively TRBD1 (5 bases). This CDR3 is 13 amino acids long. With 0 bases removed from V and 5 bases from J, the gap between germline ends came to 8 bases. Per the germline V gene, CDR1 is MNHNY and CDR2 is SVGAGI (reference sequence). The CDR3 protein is CASSYSKGDEQYF. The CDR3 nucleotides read TGTGCCAGCAGTTACTCGAAAGGGGACGAGCAGTACTTC.

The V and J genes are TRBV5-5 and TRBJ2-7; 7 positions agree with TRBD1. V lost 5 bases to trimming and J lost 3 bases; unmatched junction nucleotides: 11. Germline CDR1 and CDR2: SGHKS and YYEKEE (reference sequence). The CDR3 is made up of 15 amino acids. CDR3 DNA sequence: TGTGCCAGCAGTCCTACCTGGGACAGTCGCTACGAGCAGTACTTC. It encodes CASSPTWDSRYEQYF.

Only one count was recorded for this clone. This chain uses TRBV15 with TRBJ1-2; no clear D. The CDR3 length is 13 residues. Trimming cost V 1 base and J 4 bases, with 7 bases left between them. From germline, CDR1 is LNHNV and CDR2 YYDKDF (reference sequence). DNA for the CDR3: TGTGCCACCAGCAGAGCACAGAGCTATGGCTACACCTTC. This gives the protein CATSRAQSYGYTF.

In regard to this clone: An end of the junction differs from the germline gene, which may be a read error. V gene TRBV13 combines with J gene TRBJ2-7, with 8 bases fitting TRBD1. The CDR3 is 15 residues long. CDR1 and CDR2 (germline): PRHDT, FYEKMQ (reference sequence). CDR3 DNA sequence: TGCGCCAGCAGCCAAGGTGGGACAGGAGCCTACGAGCAGTACTTC. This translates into CASSQGGTGAYEQYF.

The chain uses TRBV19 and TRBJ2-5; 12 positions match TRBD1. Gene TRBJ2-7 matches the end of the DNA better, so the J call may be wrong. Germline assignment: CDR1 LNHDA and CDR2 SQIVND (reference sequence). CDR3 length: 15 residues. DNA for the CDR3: TGTGCCAGTAGTTGGGGACAGGGGGCTAGTCTCGAGCAGTACTTC. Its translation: CASSWGQGASLEQYF.

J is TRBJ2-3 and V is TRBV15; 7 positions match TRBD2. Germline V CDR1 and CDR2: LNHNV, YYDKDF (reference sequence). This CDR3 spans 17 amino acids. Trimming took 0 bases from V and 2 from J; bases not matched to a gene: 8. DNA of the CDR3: TGTGCCACCAGCAGAGACCCGGGAGGAGGACACACAGATACGCAGTATTTT. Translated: CATSRDPGGGHTDTQYF.

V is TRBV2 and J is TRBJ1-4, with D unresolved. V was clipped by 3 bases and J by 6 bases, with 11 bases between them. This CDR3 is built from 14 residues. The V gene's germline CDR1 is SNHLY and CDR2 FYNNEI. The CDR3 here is CASSDPPRDEKLFF. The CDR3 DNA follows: TGTGCCAGCAGTGACCCCCCCCGAGATGAAAAACTGTTTTTT.

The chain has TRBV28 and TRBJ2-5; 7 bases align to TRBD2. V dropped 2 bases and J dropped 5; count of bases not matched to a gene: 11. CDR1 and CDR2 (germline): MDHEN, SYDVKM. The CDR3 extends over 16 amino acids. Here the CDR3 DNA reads TGTGCCAGCAGTTTAGGGGCTAGCGGTTGGAGGGAGACCCAGTACTTC. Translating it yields CASSLGASGWRETQYF.

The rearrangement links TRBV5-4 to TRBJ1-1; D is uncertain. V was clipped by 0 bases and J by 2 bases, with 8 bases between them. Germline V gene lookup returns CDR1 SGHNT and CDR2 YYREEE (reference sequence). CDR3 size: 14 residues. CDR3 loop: CASSLAILNTEAFF. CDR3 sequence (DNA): TGTGCCAGCAGCTTGGCGATACTCAACACTGAAGCTTTCTTT.

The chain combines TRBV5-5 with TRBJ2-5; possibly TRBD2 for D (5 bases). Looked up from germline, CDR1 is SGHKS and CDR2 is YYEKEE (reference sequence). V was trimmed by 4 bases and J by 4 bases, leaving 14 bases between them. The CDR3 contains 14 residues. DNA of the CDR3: TGTGCCAGCAGCGGCGGGCTCCCCTTAGAGACCCAGTACTTC. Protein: CASSGGLPLETQYF. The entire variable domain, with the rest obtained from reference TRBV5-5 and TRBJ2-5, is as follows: DAGVTQSPTHLIKTRGQQVTLRCSPISGHKSVSWYQQVLGQGPQFIFQYYEKEERGRGNFPDRFSARQFPNYSSELNVNALLLGDSALYLCASSGGLPLETQYFGPGTRLLVL.

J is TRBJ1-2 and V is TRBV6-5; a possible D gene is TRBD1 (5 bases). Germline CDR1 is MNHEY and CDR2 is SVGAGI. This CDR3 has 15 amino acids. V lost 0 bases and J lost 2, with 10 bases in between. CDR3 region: CASSYSQDGNYGYTF. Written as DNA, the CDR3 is TGTGCCAGCAGTTACTCACAGGACGGGAACTATGGCTACACCTTC.

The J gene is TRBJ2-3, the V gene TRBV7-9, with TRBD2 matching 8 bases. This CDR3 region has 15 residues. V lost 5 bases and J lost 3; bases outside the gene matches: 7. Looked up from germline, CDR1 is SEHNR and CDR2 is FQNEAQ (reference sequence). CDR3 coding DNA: TGTGCCAGCAGCGCCATTAGCGGGGCAACAGATACGCAGTATTTT. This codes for CASSAISGATDTQYF.